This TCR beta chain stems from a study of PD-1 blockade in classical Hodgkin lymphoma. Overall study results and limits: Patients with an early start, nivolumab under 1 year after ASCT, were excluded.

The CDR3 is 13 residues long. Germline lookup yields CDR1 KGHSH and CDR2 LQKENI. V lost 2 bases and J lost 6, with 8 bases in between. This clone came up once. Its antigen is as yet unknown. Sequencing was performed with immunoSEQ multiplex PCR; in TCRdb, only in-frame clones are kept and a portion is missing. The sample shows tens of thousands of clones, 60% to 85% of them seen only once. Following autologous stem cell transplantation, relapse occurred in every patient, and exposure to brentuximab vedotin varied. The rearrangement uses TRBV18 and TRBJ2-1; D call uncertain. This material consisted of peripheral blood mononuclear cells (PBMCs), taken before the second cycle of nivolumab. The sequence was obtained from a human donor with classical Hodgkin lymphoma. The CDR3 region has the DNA TGTGCCAGCTCACCAAACAGCGTCAATGAGCAGTTCTTC. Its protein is CASSPNSVNEQFF.